This is a list of T cell receptor beta chains from one sample in a study of T cell repertoires in cytomegalovirus infection. TCRdb itself ran the reads through MiXCR, one entry per CDR3 protein. In the table there are some 300,000 distinct CDR3 sequences, roughly 17% of which are singletons. The sample was PBMCs. Source of these receptors: a human donor in good health (CMV status not recorded). Some clones in this sample may be carry-over from other donors' samples. The CDR3 runs from the conserved cysteine through the conserved F or W. A D gene is named only where the DNA matches it firmly. Rows may omit the clone size; those that give it use once, few, many or a size class.

d_call	v_call	j_call	clone_size	cdr3_aa	cdr3_nt
NA	TRBV6-2/TRBV6-3	TRBJ2-2	once	CASSYGSPTGTGELFF	TGTGCCAGCAGCTATGGGTCCCCCACGGGCACCGGGGAGCTGTTTTTT
NA	TRBV7-3	TRBJ1-2	NA	CASTDQGIYGYTF	TGTGCCAGCACCGATCAGGGAATTTATGGCTACACCTTC
NA	TRBV7-2	TRBJ1-6	many	CASSLGISSPLHF	TGTGCCAGCAGCCTCGGGATTTCATCACCCCTCCACTTT
NA	TRBV28	TRBJ1-5	many	CASRTSGVVTLNQPQHF	TGTGCCAGCAGAACTTCCGGTGTAGTGACCCTCAATCAGCCCCAGCATTTT
NA	TRBV7-9	TRBJ1-2	many	CATPPLGPANYGYTF	TGTGCCACTCCGCCTCTTGGGCCGGCTAACTATGGCTACACCTTC
TRBD1	TRBV6-1	TRBJ2-7	many	CASSGSGTAGTYEQYF	TGTGCCAGCAGTGGATCAGGGACAGCCGGAACCTACGAGCAGTACTTC
TRBD1	TRBV5-1	TRBJ1-1	many	CASSTRQGGEAFF	TGCGCCAGCAGCACAAGACAGGGTGGAGAAGCTTTCTTT
NA	TRBV12-3/TRBV12-4	TRBJ1-6	few	CASSEPGPHGSPLHF	TGTGCCAGCAGTGAACCGGGACCTCATGGTTCACCCCTCCACTTT
TRBD1	TRBV7-9	TRBJ2-7	medium-sized	CASSSRTGGDEQYF	TGTGCCAGCAGCTCCCGGACAGGGGGAGACGAGCAGTACTTC
NA	TRBV6-2/TRBV6-3	TRBJ2-7	NA	CASSRRQESYEQYF	TGTGCCAGCAGCCGCCGACAGGAGTCCTACGAGCAGTACTTC
NA	TRBV27	TRBJ1-4	many	CASSLMPPGRSGEKLFF	TGTGCCAGCAGTTTGATGCCCCCGGGAAGGTCTGGGGAAAAACTGTTTTTT
TRBD1	TRBV7-9	TRBJ2-5	NA	CASSLVPGQEYF	TGTGCCAGCAGCTTAGTTCCGGGACAGGAGTACTTC
NA	TRBV20-1	TRBJ1-2	few	CSASGPGDDGYTF	TGCAGTGCTAGTGGTCCTGGGGATGATGGCTACACCTTC
NA	TRBV5-1	TRBJ2-6	many	CASSLGMGANVLTF	TGCGCCAGCAGCTTGGGTATGGGGGCCAACGTCCTGACTTTC
NA	TRBV7-6	TRBJ2-2	many	CASSSEGGYTGELFF	TGTGCCAGCAGCTCCGAGGGGGGGTACACCGGGGAGCTGTTTTTT
NA	TRBV7-9	TRBJ2-5	NA	CASSLAGTPLYF	TGTGCCAGCAGCTTAGCCGGGACACCCCTTTACTTC
TRBD2	TRBV12-3/TRBV12-4	TRBJ2-3	few	CASSARSAGGRRDTQYF	TGTGCCAGCAGTGCTAGGTCTGCGGGGGGGCGTAGAGATACGCAGTATTTT
TRBD1	TRBV6-5	TRBJ1-1	few	CASSPRGGAFSEAFF	TGTGCCAGCAGCCCAAGAGGGGGCGCGTTCTCTGAAGCTTTCTTT
NA	TRBV6-2/TRBV6-3	TRBJ2-5	many	CASSYATTQETQYF	TGTGCCAGCAGTTACGCAACAACTCAAGAGACCCAGTACTTC
NA	TRBV20-1	TRBJ1-1	NA	CSARVYRNTEAFF	TGCAGTGCTAGAGTCTATAGGAACACTGAAGCTTTCTTT
TRBD1	TRBV13	TRBJ2-1	NA	CASSVGQGGYNEQFF	TGTGCCAGCAGCGTGGGACAGGGGGGCTACAATGAGCAGTTCTTC
TRBD1	TRBV9	TRBJ2-3	NA	CASSADRGAQYF	TGTGCCAGCAGCGCGGACAGGGGGGCGCAGTATTTT
NA	TRBV7-9	TRBJ2-1	NA	CASSLASGDRGDEQFF	TGTGCCAGCAGCTTAGCGTCAGGGGACCGGGGCGATGAGCAGTTCTTC
TRBD2	TRBV20-1	TRBJ2-3	few	CSARSPGLAGGTDTQYF	TGCAGTGCTAGATCCCCGGGACTAGCGGGGGGCACAGATACGCAGTATTTT